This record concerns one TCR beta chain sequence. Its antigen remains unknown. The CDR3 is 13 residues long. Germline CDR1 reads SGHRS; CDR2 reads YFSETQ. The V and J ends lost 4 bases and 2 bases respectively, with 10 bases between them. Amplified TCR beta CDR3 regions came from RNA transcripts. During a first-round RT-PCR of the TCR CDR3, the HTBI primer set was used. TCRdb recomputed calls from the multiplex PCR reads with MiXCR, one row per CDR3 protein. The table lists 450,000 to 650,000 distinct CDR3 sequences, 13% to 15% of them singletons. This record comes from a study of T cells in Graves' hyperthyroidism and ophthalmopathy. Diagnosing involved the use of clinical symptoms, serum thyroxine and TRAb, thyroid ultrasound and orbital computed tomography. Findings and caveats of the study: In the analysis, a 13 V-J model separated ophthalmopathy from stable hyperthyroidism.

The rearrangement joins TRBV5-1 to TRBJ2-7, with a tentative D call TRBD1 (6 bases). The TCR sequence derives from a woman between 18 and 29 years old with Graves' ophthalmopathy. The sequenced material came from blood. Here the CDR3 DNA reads TGCGCCAGCAGCAAAGGACAGACCTACGAGCAGTACTTC. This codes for CASSKGQTYEQYF.